This TCR beta chain was captured by sequencing in a study of glioma-infiltrating T cells after dendritic cell vaccination. Background on the study: Samples are from glioblastoma patients in Phase I and II dendritic cell vaccine trials. Dendritic cells derived from monocytes and pulsed with autologous tumor lysate formed the vaccine.

Overall study findings and caveats: Survival was not directly related to TCR clonality in these patients. Complete blood and tumor specimen sets were limited to few patients.

The time point denotes: after dendritic cell vaccination, including at tumor progression/relapse. TCRdb's table, derived via immunoSEQ multiplex PCR, lists solely in-frame clones and lacks some. The repertoire consists of roughly 87,000 clones, with 80% to 85% occurring once and the leading ten covering around 7%. For this clone: Its matching antigen is unknown.

CDR3 length equals 18 residues. Per germline, CDR1 SGHVS and CDR2 FNYEAQ. J was trimmed by 1 base and V by 5 bases; bases with no gene match: 13. This sequence was found in a human donor with glioblastoma. This chain joins TRBV7-6 and TRBJ2-5, with TRBD2 matching over 10 bases. Sample: blood, taken after dendritic cell vaccination. CDR3 residues: CASSPGISGLASQETQYF. Here the CDR3 DNA reads TGTGCCAGCAGCCCAGGGATTTCGGGACTAGCGTCCCAAGAGACCCAGTACTTC.